The source of this TCR beta chain is a study of cytomegalovirus exposure and HLA in healthy donors. Study-wide results and caveats: On later analysis, the bulk of CMV-associated TCR beta chains appeared to be HLA-restricted. TCR beta chains numbering roughly 150 were designated cytomegalovirus-associated. In an earlier analysis, about 90% or about 30%: the productive usage of most TCR beta V segments. Analyses of presence/absence relied on an assumption of roughly uniform sequencing depth across donors.

From germline, CDR1 is KGHSY and CDR2 FQNENV. With 0 bases clipped from V and 4 bases from J, the junction kept 2 bases outside the gene matches. This CDR3 spans 15 amino acids. Turning to this clone: Its specificity is unknown. Other DNA sequences of this sample code for an identical CDR3.

PCR involved 60 Vbeta and 13 Jbeta primers. TCRdb keeps only in-frame clones here, not all; method: immunoSEQ multiplex PCR. The profile covers tens of thousands of clones, with roughly 72% appearing a single time and around a fifth taken by the ten largest. The specimen was PBMCs. This sequence joins TRBV16 and TRBJ1-4; 7 bases agree with TRBD1. The source of this sequence is a woman in her fifties or sixties in good health and CMV-seropositive. CDR3 protein: CASSQSGQFNEKLFF. The CDR3 region has the DNA TGTGCCAGCAGCCAATCGGGACAGTTTAATGAAAAACTGTTTTTT. Complete variable domain (other parts from reference TRBV16 and TRBJ1-4): GEEVAQTPKHLVRGEGQKAKLYCAPIKGHSYVFWYQQVLKNEFKFLISFQNENVFDETGMPKERFSAKCLPNSPCSLEIQATKLEDSAVYFCASSQSGQFNEKLFFGSGTQLSVL.